This T cell receptor (beta chain) was recovered during a study of T cell clonality in common variable immunodeficiency. Clones were read by immunoSEQ multiplex PCR, and TCRdb kept only the in-frame ones, dropping some. Observed in the sample are 40,000 to 45,000 clones, none of them singletons. V gave up 2 bases and J gave up 8 bases, with 13 bases separating them. Germline V gives CDR1 SGHRS, CDR2 YFSETQ. This CDR3 contains 14 residues. This clone appeared many times. The CDR3 end falls 3 residues outside the read, so it is completed with the germline J gene. V is TRBV5-1 and J is TRBJ1-4; D is undetermined. Sequenced: peripheral blood mononuclear cells. The clonotype comes from a person aged 18 to 75 in good health. This CDR3 is CASSFGPSGEKLFF. The CDR3 DNA, read in part, is TGCGCCAGCAGCTTCGGACCAAGCGGAGAAAAA.